These 31 T cell receptor beta chains were sequenced from one sample in a study of cytomegalovirus exposure and HLA in healthy donors (dated by TCRdb to the late 2010s). The library came from the immunoSEQ multiplex PCR assay. For the multiplex PCR, a mixture combining 60 forward primers for TCR Vbeta segments and 13 reverse primers for TCR Jbeta segments was used. Sourced from immuneACCESS, this table was stored by TCRdb with only in-frame sequences that have V and J called. A share of the clones is absent; for the studies checked, an unresolved V gene accounts for under half, and the remainder has no known explanation. This sample holds about 160,000 clones; roughly 85% were observed only once. The ten largest account for about 0.93% of the sample. Specimen: PBMCs. Receptors originate from a woman aged 50 to 60 in good health and CMV-seropositive.

The chain joins TRBV5-1 to TRBJ2-2, with D maybe TRBD1 (5 bases). V lost 1 base, J lost 5 bases, and 12 bases lay in between. The CDR3 is 15 residues long. The germline CDR1 and CDR2 sequences are SGHRS and YFSETQ. The chain's CDR3 is CASSLQAGMTGELFF. The CDR3 region has the DNA TGCGCCAGCAGCTTGCAGGCAGGGATGACCGGGGAGCTGTTTTTT.

The chain employs TRBV7-9 and TRBJ2-3; TRBD2 aligns across 7 bases. Germline CDR1 is SEHNR and CDR2 is FQNEAQ (reference sequence). The CDR3 extends over 16 amino acids. V lost 1 base and J lost 2; bases outside the gene matches: 6. DNA of the CDR3: TGTGCCAGCAGCTTAGGGTGGGCGGGGGACACAGATACGCAGTATTTT. Its translation: CASSLGWAGDTDTQYF.

About this clone itself: An end of the junction does not agree with germline; a read error may underlie this. The chain is built from TRBV7-7 and TRBJ2-5; a possible D gene is TRBD2 (6 bases). The CDR3 has 13 residues. Germline V lookup: CDR1 SSHAT, CDR2 FNYEAQ (reference sequence). The CDR3 sequence is CASSSLEGGTQYF. The CDR3 region has the DNA TGTGCTAGCAGCTCTCTGGAGGGCGGGACCCAGTACTTC.

The CDR3 reads CASSESVQGTAYNEQFF. CDR3 DNA: TGCGCCAGCAGTGAGTCGGTACAGGGCACGGCCTACAATGAGCAGTTCTTC. The rearrangement joins TRBV10-1 to TRBJ2-1, with TRBD1 as a possible D gene (6 bases). Germline V gene sequence: CDR1 WNHNN, CDR2 SYGVQD (reference sequence). Trimming pared 0 bases from V and 2 bases from J, leaving 14 bases between. The CDR3 has 17 amino acids.

The chain carries TRBV7-6 and TRBJ2-1, with D tentatively TRBD2 (5 bases). Trimming shortened V by 1 base and J by 5 bases, and 12 bases separated the two germline ends. CDR3 length equals 15 residues. Germline assignment: CDR1 SGHVS and CDR2 FNYEAQ. The CDR3 is CASSLDRGPHNEQFF. The CDR3 bases are TGTGCCAGCAGCTTAGACCGAGGGCCCCACAATGAGCAGTTCTTC.

This chain uses TRBV27 with TRBJ1-2; 9 nucleotides line up with TRBD1. This CDR3 is built from 14 residues. The V gene's germline CDR1 is MNHEY and CDR2 SMNVEV (reference sequence). V lost 6 bases to trimming and J lost 5 bases; unmatched junction nucleotides: 7. The CDR3 is CASRGTGLKYGYTF. The CDR3 nucleotides read TGTGCCAGCAGGGGGACAGGGCTTAAATATGGCTACACCTTC.

This chain uses TRBV2 with TRBJ1-2, with 9 bases aligning to TRBD1. J lost 7 bases, V lost 5 bases, and 8 bases had no gene match. The CDR3 contains 14 residues. CDR1 SNHLY and CDR2 FYNNEI come from the germline V gene. This CDR3 is CASSTDRGLGGYTF. CDR3 nucleotides: TGTGCCAGCAGTACGGACAGGGGTTTAGGTGGCTACACCTTC.

The rearrangement links TRBV5-6 to TRBJ2-7; D possibly corresponds to TRBD1 (5 bases). V was cut by 6 bases and J by 0 bases, with 10 bases left in between. This CDR3 has 13 amino acids. CDR1 and CDR2 from the germline V gene are SGHDT and YYEEEE. The CDR3 loop reads CASILQGSYEQYF. DNA of the CDR3: TGTGCCAGCATTCTGCAGGGCTCCTACGAGCAGTACTTC.

The V call is TRBV6-5, the J call TRBJ2-1; tentative D call: TRBD1 (6 bases). The CDR3 consists of 14 residues. Looked up from germline, CDR1 is MNHEY and CDR2 is SVGAGI. V lost 5 bases and J 5 bases, leaving 13 bases between the germline ends. In DNA form, the CDR3 reads TGTGCCAGCAGTAGGGACATCGGAAACAATGAGCAGTTCTTC. Translation: CASSRDIGNNEQFF.

The V call is TRBV5-1, the J call TRBJ1-5; D is undetermined. CDR1 is SGHRS and CDR2 is YFSETQ in the germline V gene. The CDR3 contains 13 residues. Trimming stripped 5 bases from V and 4 bases from J, with 10 bases between. CDR3 coding DNA: TGCGCCAGCAGATATGGGCCAAATCAGCCCCAGCATTTT. Its protein product is CASRYGPNQPQHF.

This clone was observed a handful of times. The CDR3 DNA reads TGCAGCGTTAGGGACAGGGGGCGGACGGAGACCCAGTACTTC. Translating gives CSVRDRGRTETQYF. V is TRBV29-1 and J is TRBJ2-5; 12 bases are a match to TRBD1. V trimming: 5 bases; J trimming: 5 bases; junction bases outside the gene matches: 6. The CDR3 totals 14 residues. Germline values: CDR1 SQVTM, CDR2 ANQGSEA. The full variable domain, completed using reference TRBV29-1 and TRBJ2-5, is SAVISQKPSRDICQRGTSLTIQCQVDSQVTMMFWYRQQPGQSLTLIATANQGSEATYESGFVIDKFPISRPNLTFSTLTVSNMSPEDSSIYLCSVRDRGRTETQYFGPGTRLLVL.

This CDR3 reads CASSLSVSGGLEQFF. The CDR3, as DNA: TGTGCCAGCAGCTTATCGGTTAGCGGGGGGTTGGAGCAGTTCTTC. The chain couples TRBV7-2 to TRBJ2-1, with TRBD2 identical over 10 bases. The CDR3 runs 15 residues. Germline lookup yields CDR1 SGHTA and CDR2 FQGNSA. Trimming at V came to 2 bases and at J to 10 bases, leaving 8 bases not matched to a gene. Full variable domain (outside the CDR3, taken from reference TRBV7-2 and TRBJ2-1): GAGVSQSPSNKVTEKGKDVELRCDPISGHTALYWYRQSLGQGLEFLIYFQGNSAPDKSGLPSDRFSAERTGGSVSTLTIQRTQQEDSAVYLCASSLSVSGGLEQFFGPGTRLTVL.

This chain links TRBV2 with TRBJ1-2; D gene uncertain. Trimming took off 8 bases at V and 8 bases at J, with 18 bases between the two ends. Germline lookup yields CDR1 SNHLY and CDR2 FYNNEI. CDR3 length: 13 residues. The DNA of the CDR3 is TGTGCCAGCGTCGTTTCGGGTTCGCGGGGCTACACCTTC. Its translation is CASVVSGSRGYTF.

A note on this clone: No conserved phenylalanine or tryptophan is present at the end of the CDR3, so a read error is the likely explanation. This chain connects TRBV2 to TRBJ1-2, with D unresolved. Germline CDR1 SNHLY, CDR2 FYNNEI. V lost 2 bases and J 7 bases, leaving 11 bases between the germline ends. The CDR3 covers 13 residues. CDR3 sequence reads: CASSESDIRGYTV. For the CDR3, the DNA is TGTGCCAGCAGTGAATCCGACATCCGTGGCTACACCGTC.

The chain uses TRBV2 and TRBJ1-5, with no clear D. From germline, CDR1 is SNHLY and CDR2 FYNNEI. The CDR3 totals 15 residues. With 6 bases removed from V and 6 bases from J, the gap between germline ends came to 18 bases. The CDR3 DNA reads TGTGCCAGCAGCGTCAGTGTTGGGAGTTTTCAGCCCCAGCATTTT. Translating it yields CASSVSVGSFQPQHF.

This clone was seen a single time. The V gene is TRBV2, the J gene TRBJ1-1, with TRBD1 matching 7 bases. This CDR3 region has 15 residues. The V segment lost 6 bases and the J segment 4 bases; nucleotides outside the gene matches: 11. Germline V gene data show CDR1 as SNHLY and CDR2 as FYNNEI. CDR3 sequence reads: CASREMTGYRTEAFF. CDR3 sequence (DNA): TGTGCCAGCAGGGAAATGACAGGGTACCGCACTGAAGCTTTCTTT.

V usage is TRBV6-1 and J usage is TRBJ1-5, with 10 bases that match TRBD1. Trimming took 6 bases from V and 6 from J; bases not matched to a gene: 5. Germline CDR1 MNHNS, CDR2 SASEGT. CDR3 size: 14 residues. CDR3 in amino acids: CASRGQGIGQPQHF. The CDR3 region has the DNA TGTGCCAGCAGGGGACAGGGGATTGGTCAGCCCCAGCATTTT.

The chain is built from TRBV5-6 and TRBJ1-5; D is uncertain. CDR1 and CDR2 from the germline V gene are SGHDT and YYEEEE. With 4 bases removed from V and 2 bases from J, the gap between germline ends came to 22 bases. This CDR3 spans 18 amino acids. CDR3 coding DNA: TGTGCCAGCAGCCCCGTGGGCAGTGCTAAAGACGGCAATCAGCCCCAGCATTTT. This sequence encodes CASSPVGSAKDGNQPQHF.

The chain employs TRBV11-2 and TRBJ2-1, with D possibly matching TRBD2 (5 bases). Trimming cost V 5 bases and J 10 bases, with 24 bases left between them. The CDR3 runs 16 residues. Germline V CDR1 and CDR2: SGHAT, FQNNGV. This CDR3 is CASSPDLRLSPVEQFF. The CDR3 DNA is TGTGCCAGCAGCCCGGACTTACGACTGAGTCCAGTCGAGCAGTTCTTC.

The chain carries TRBV6-6 and TRBJ2-2; D is perhaps TRBD1 (6 bases). Germline V lookup: CDR1 MNHNY, CDR2 SVGAGI (reference sequence). Trimming took off 6 bases at V and 1 base at J, with 12 bases between the two ends. This CDR3 spans 15 amino acids. The chain's CDR3 is CASSTGTLNTGELFF. DNA for the CDR3: TGTGCCAGCAGCACCGGGACATTGAACACCGGGGAGCTGTTTTTT.

J is TRBJ1-1 and V is TRBV2; D gene uncertain. CDR1 is SNHLY and CDR2 is FYNNEI in the germline V gene. The CDR3 is 16 amino acids. Trimming stripped 5 bases from V and 0 bases from J, with 16 bases between. CDR3 region: CASSREGGIVNTEAFF. CDR3 bases: TGTGCCAGCAGTCGAGAGGGAGGAATCGTGAACACTGAAGCTTTCTTT.

The V and J genes are TRBV18 and TRBJ2-5, with D maybe TRBD2 (6 bases). Germline loops: CDR1 KGHSH, CDR2 LQKENI. CDR3 length: 15 residues. Trimming left V 3 bases short and J 0 bases short, with 11 bases between. As DNA, the CDR3 is TGTGCCAGCTCACCGTCGGCGGGGAACCAAGAGACCCAGTACTTC. Amino acid sequence: CASSPSAGNQETQYF. The full variable domain, with the rest looked up from reference TRBV18 and TRBJ2-5, is NAGVMQNPRHLVRRRGQEARLRCSPMKGHSHVYWYRQLPEEGLKFMVYLQKENIIDESGMPKERFSAEFPKEGPSILRIQQVVRGDSAAYFCASSPSAGNQETQYFGPGTRLLVL.

V is TRBV27 and J is TRBJ1-4, with a possible D match to TRBD1 (6 bases). Germline V CDR1 and CDR2: MNHEY, SMNVEV (reference sequence). Between the trimmed V and J ends, which lost 4 bases and 3 bases, there was a span of 12 bases. The CDR3 is 15 residues long. The CDR3 nucleotides are TGTGCCAGCAGTTGGGGGGGGCCTCCTAATGAAAAACTGTTTTTT. Translating gives CASSWGGPPNEKLFF.

About this clone itself: The identical CDR3 is also encoded by other nucleotide sequences in the sample. The chain joins TRBV7-2 to TRBJ1-5; D is perhaps TRBD1 (6 bases). The V and J ends lost 5 bases and 6 bases respectively, with 11 bases between them. The CDR3 covers 13 residues. CDR1 is SGHTA and CDR2 is FQGNSA in the germline V gene. CDR3 in DNA: TGTGCCAGCAGCCCGCAGGGGTTTCAGCCCCAGCATTTT. It is translated as CASSPQGFQPQHF.

This clone was detected once. The chain has TRBV7-3 and TRBJ2-7; 16 nucleotides line up with TRBD2. V trimming: 3 bases; J trimming: 9 bases; junction bases outside the gene matches: 17. CDR1 is SGHTA and CDR2 is FQGTGA in the germline V gene. This CDR3 is built from 19 residues. The CDR3 sequence is CASSFRSGLAGGPQNRQYF. The CDR3 DNA reads as TGTGCCAGCAGCTTTCGGTCGGGACTAGCGGGAGGGCCGCAAAATCGGCAGTACTTC.

The chain couples TRBV4-1 to TRBJ2-3; 13 nucleotides match TRBD2. V was clipped by 4 bases and J by 4 bases; unmatched bases: 8. This CDR3 is built from 17 residues. CDR1 is MGHRA and CDR2 is YSYEKL in the germline V gene. The CDR3 region is CASSPRELAGGADTQYF. In DNA, the CDR3 is TGCGCCAGCAGCCCGAGAGAACTAGCGGGGGGGGCAGATACGCAGTATTTT.

The chain couples TRBV28 to TRBJ2-5; TRBD2 matches at 7 bases. Germline CDR1 and CDR2: MDHEN and SYDVKM. The CDR3 spans 16 residues. The ends lost 5 bases at V and 5 bases at J; junction bases unmatched: 14. CDR3 loop: CASSMIGAGERETQYF. CDR3 nucleotides: TGTGCCAGCAGTATGATTGGGGCGGGGGAAAGGGAGACCCAGTACTTC.

This chain links TRBV7-2 with TRBJ1-5, with 8 bases lining up with TRBD1. This CDR3 spans 15 amino acids. The junction had 10 bases not matched to a gene; V was cut back by 5 bases and J by 7 bases. In germline, CDR1 is SGHTA, CDR2 FQGNSA. CDR3 DNA: TGTGCCAGCAGCCCAAGACAGGGGACCAACCAGCCCCAGCATTTT. It codes for CASSPRQGTNQPQHF.

The chain uses TRBV27 and TRBJ2-7; 10 bases fit TRBD2. The CDR3 consists of 13 residues. Trimming took 5 bases from V and 3 from J; bases not matched to a gene: 1. Germline CDR1 and CDR2: MNHEY and SMNVEV (reference sequence). The CDR3 sequence is CASSKRGGYEQYF. The DNA of the CDR3 is TGTGCCAGCAGTAAGCGGGGGGGCTACGAGCAGTACTTC.

This chain links TRBV6-5 with TRBJ1-2; a weak D match, TRBD1 (5 bases). V was trimmed by 7 bases and J by 3 bases, leaving 18 bases between them. Per germline, CDR1 MNHEY and CDR2 SVGAGI. The CDR3 totals 15 residues. The CDR3 region is CASTRRWGGDYGYTF. The CDR3, as DNA: TGTGCCAGCACCCGAAGGTGGGGGGGGGACTATGGCTACACCTTC.

The chain links TRBV7-2 to TRBJ2-3; 13 bases are shared with TRBD2. Germline trimming cut 5 bases from V and 1 base from J; bases unmatched to any gene: 9. Germline V CDR1 and CDR2: SGHTA, FQGNSA. CDR3 length: 18 residues. The CDR3: CASSATSGGVWGTDTQYF. The CDR3 DNA reads TGTGCCAGCAGCGCCACTAGCGGGGGGGTTTGGGGCACAGATACGCAGTATTTT.